This passage covers 29 T cell receptor beta chains from one sample sequenced in a study of blood T cell repertoires in COVID-19. Using immunoSEQ multiplex PCR, the repertoire was profiled, and TCRdb retains in-frame clones only, with some absent. The sample has some 250,000 clones, around 81% seen once. Specimen: peripheral blood. These receptors originate from a man between 45 and 60 years old with active or convalescent COVID-19.

This chain joins TRBV7-8 and TRBJ1-5, with TRBD1 identical over 8 bases. The V segment lost 1 base and the J segment 2 bases; nucleotides outside the gene matches: 4. Germline values: CDR1 SGHVS, CDR2 FQNEAQ. The CDR3 is 16 amino acids. Here the CDR3 DNA reads TGTGCCAGCAGCTTAGGCCAGGGGGCGCGCAATCAGCCCCAGCATTTT. Residues: CASSLGQGARNQPQHF.

This chain joins TRBV6-1 and TRBJ2-5; the D is unclear. V was clipped by 2 bases and J by 5 bases, with 12 bases between them. This CDR3 is built from 14 residues. Per the germline V gene, CDR1 is MNHNS and CDR2 is SASEGT. CDR3 residues: CASSEYGPQETQYF. The DNA for the CDR3 is TGTGCCAGCAGTGAATATGGCCCCCAGGAGACCCAGTACTTC.

The chain carries TRBV11-2 and TRBJ2-3; D might be TRBD2 (5 bases). Trimming removed 5 bases at V and 9 bases at J, with 18 bases between. The germline gives CDR1 SGHAT, CDR2 FQNNGV. The CDR3 is 14 amino acids. The CDR3 loop reads CASSIRRSAATQYF. The CDR3, as DNA: TGTGCCAGCAGCATACGGAGGTCGGCGGCGACGCAGTATTTT.

In this sample, this clone turned up a few times. The chain couples TRBV12-3 or TRBV12-4 to TRBJ1-1, with D perhaps matching TRBD1 (5 bases). The V and J ends lost 3 bases and 5 bases respectively, with 10 bases between them. This CDR3 has 13 residues. This chain's CDR3 is CASSFGGDTEAFF. In nucleotides, the CDR3 is TGTGCCAGCAGTTTTGGGGGGGATACTGAAGCTTTCTTT.

The chain links TRBV29-1 to TRBJ1-1; no reliable D call. Germline CDR1 and CDR2: SQVTM and ANQGSEA. V lost 3 bases to trimming and J lost 1 base, with 9 bases between them. The CDR3 contains 13 residues. The CDR3 sequence: CSVESDSNTEAFF. CDR3 DNA sequence: TGCAGCGTTGAGTCAGACTCGAACACTGAAGCTTTCTTT.

The rearrangement joins TRBV28 to TRBJ2-5, with 10 nucleotides matching TRBD1. The trim removed 7 bases at V and 2 bases at J, leaving 13 bases unmatched. The CDR3 has 17 residues. The V gene's germline CDR1 is MDHEN and CDR2 SYDVKM. For the CDR3, the DNA is TGTGCCAGCAATCCGGGACAGGGGACGGGATGGCAAGAGACCCAGTACTTC. Encoded protein: CASNPGQGTGWQETQYF.

The V call is TRBV5-1, the J call TRBJ2-5; 7 bases are shared with TRBD2. The J segment lost 5 bases and the V segment lost 2 bases, leaving 9 bases of the junction unmatched. The CDR3 is 15 amino acids. The germline V gene has CDR1 SGHRS and CDR2 YFSETQ. The CDR3 sequence is CASSLGELARETQYF. In nucleotides, the CDR3 is TGCGCCAGCAGCTTAGGGGAACTAGCGCGGGAGACCCAGTACTTC.

The gene calls are TRBV2 and TRBJ1-5; D is unresolved. Trimming removed 3 bases at V and 7 bases at J, with 19 bases between. This CDR3 has 16 amino acids. Germline V gene sequence: CDR1 SNHLY, CDR2 FYNNEI. The CDR3 DNA reads TGTGCCAGCAGTGACCTCCAGGCAGGATCGGGGCAGCCCCAGCATTTT. This codes for CASSDLQAGSGQPQHF.

The chain uses TRBV4-1 and TRBJ2-5, with D possibly TRBD2 on 6 matching bases. Germline CDR1 and CDR2: MGHRA and YSYEKL. The CDR3 length is 14 residues. V lost 1 base to trimming and J lost 5 bases, with 11 bases between them. CDR3 sequence reads: CASSQGGVGETQYF. Here the CDR3 DNA reads TGCGCCAGCAGCCAAGGGGGGGTTGGCGAGACCCAGTACTTC.

To note about this clone: One junction end does not reproduce the germline sequence, and a read error may be involved. The chain links TRBV11-2 to TRBJ2-7; 8 positions agree with TRBD1. The germline gives CDR1 SGHAT, CDR2 FQNNGV. This CDR3 is built from 14 residues. The CDR3 loop is CASSPSNTGGWVSF. The CDR3 region has the DNA TGTGCCAGCAGCCCGTCCAATACAGGGGGGTGGGTAAGCTTC.

The rearrangement uses TRBV6-5 and TRBJ1-5; D not resolved. V gave up 6 bases and J gave up 0 bases, with 12 bases separating them. The CDR3 is made up of 15 amino acids. CDR1 and CDR2 from the germline V gene are MNHEY and SVGAGI. CDR3 loop: CASRRTEYSNQPQHF. CDR3 in DNA: TGTGCCAGCAGACGAACGGAGTATAGCAATCAGCCCCAGCATTTT.

The chain couples TRBV7-2 to TRBJ1-2, with D possibly TRBD1 on 5 matching bases. Germline loops: CDR1 SGHTA, CDR2 FQGNSA. This CDR3 comprises 16 residues. Trimming pared 5 bases from V and 0 bases from J, leaving 16 bases between. Here the CDR3 reads CASSLHTGLANYGYTF. The CDR3 DNA sequence: TGTGCCAGCAGCCTACACACAGGTTTAGCTAACTATGGCTACACCTTC.

The DNA for the CDR3 is TGTGCCAGCAGCGACCGGCTCAGGGTGTCTAATGAAAAACTGTTTTTT. Residues: CASSDRLRVSNEKLFF. The chain combines TRBV7-9 with TRBJ1-4, with D perhaps matching TRBD1 (5 bases). V was cut by 5 bases and J by 3 bases, with 16 bases left in between. This CDR3 has 16 residues. Germline CDR1 is SEHNR and CDR2 is FQNEAQ (reference sequence).

The chain links TRBV3-1 (or the pseudogene TRBV3-2) to TRBJ2-1, with D possibly matching TRBD2 (6 bases). V shed 4 bases and J shed 8 bases, with 15 bases lying between them. Germline loops: CDR1 LGHDT, CDR2 YNNKEL (reference sequence). The CDR3 is 14 residues long. The DNA for the CDR3 is TGTGCCAGCAGCCTCCGGGGGAGCTCGGATGAGCAGTTCTTC. Residues: CASSLRGSSDEQFF.

The chain recombines TRBV29-1 with TRBJ1-5; 8 bases line up with TRBD1. J was trimmed by 5 bases and V by 4 bases; bases with no gene match: 4. Germline V gene lookup returns CDR1 SQVTM and CDR2 ANQGSEA. The CDR3 is 13 residues long. CDR3 protein: CSVVMTGDQPQHF. The CDR3 DNA reads as TGCAGCGTTGTGATGACAGGGGATCAGCCCCAGCATTTT.

V and J are TRBV19 and TRBJ1-3; no firm D call. V lost 5 bases, J lost 10 bases, and 15 bases lay in between. CDR3 length: 13 amino acids. Germline CDR1 is LNHDA and CDR2 is SQIVND (reference sequence). CDR3 DNA: TGTGCCAGTAGTCCGACTGACCCAAGGACCATATATTTT. Encoded protein: CASSPTDPRTIYF. Full variable domain (missing parts from reference TRBV19 and TRBJ1-3): DGGITQSPKYLFRKEGQNVTLSCEQNLNHDAMYWYRQDPGQGLRLIYYSQIVNDFQKGDIAEGYSVSREKKESFPLTVTSAQKNPTAFYLCASSPTDPRTIYFGEGSWLTVV.

This clone was seen only a few times. The gene calls are TRBV24-1 and TRBJ2-5, with a possible D match to TRBD2 (6 bases). V lost 0 bases, J lost 1 base, and 8 bases lay in between. CDR1 is KGHDR, CDR2 SFDVKD, per germline. The CDR3 is 15 residues long. CDR3 bases: TGTGCCACCAGTGATTTGTGGACTACCCAAGAGACCCAGTACTTC. It codes for CATSDLWTTQETQYF.

The J gene is TRBJ2-5, the V gene TRBV15; D gene unclear. This CDR3 is built from 13 residues. The ends were cut back, 1 base at V and 3 bases at J, with 6 bases in the middle. Looked up from germline, CDR1 is LNHNV and CDR2 is YYDKDF (reference sequence). Written as DNA, the CDR3 is TGTGCCACCAGCAGAGTAAGAGAAGAGACCCAGTACTTC. Its protein is CATSRVREETQYF.

The gene calls are TRBV30 and TRBJ2-1, with TRBD2 as a possible D gene (7 bases). V lost 2 bases and J lost 13, with 21 bases in between. The CDR3 length is 14 residues. Germline-derived CDR1 and CDR2 are GTSNPN and SVGIG (reference sequence). This CDR3 is CAWSLKGITGGQFF. Written as DNA, the CDR3 is TGTGCCTGGAGTCTCAAAGGGATAACGGGGGGCCAGTTCTTC.

The J gene is TRBJ1-5, the V gene TRBV7-2, with TRBD1 identical over 7 bases. The CDR3 runs to 17 residues. Trimming cost V 2 bases and J 2 bases; bases outside gene matches: 9. Germline loops: CDR1 SGHTA, CDR2 FQGNSA. CDR3 region: CASSLNPSGGGNQPQHF. The DNA of the CDR3 is TGTGCCAGCAGCTTAAACCCCTCAGGGGGTGGCAATCAGCCCCAGCATTTT.

J is TRBJ1-5 and V is TRBV3-1 (or the pseudogene TRBV3-2), with 8 bases fitting TRBD1. Trimming took 2 bases from V and 0 from J; bases not matched to a gene: 6. The CDR3 extends over 17 amino acids. CDR1 and CDR2 from the germline V gene are LGHDT and YNNKEL (reference sequence). CDR3 amino acids: CASSQSGTGYSNQPQHF. CDR3 bases: TGTGCCAGCAGCCAAAGCGGGACAGGTTATAGCAATCAGCCCCAGCATTTT.

The chain couples TRBV19 to TRBJ2-2; the match to TRBD1 covers 9 bases. Germline values: CDR1 LNHDA, CDR2 SQIVND (reference sequence). The CDR3 length is 16 residues. V shed 7 bases, J shed 5 bases, and the junction held 11 bases outside the gene matches. Here the CDR3 reads CASKLVRDRVTGELFF. The CDR3 DNA follows: TGTGCCAGTAAGCTAGTCCGGGACAGGGTAACCGGGGAGCTGTTTTTT.

The gene calls are TRBV3-1 (or the pseudogene TRBV3-2) and TRBJ1-1, with D hard to call. The CDR3 has 13 amino acids. With 2 bases removed from V and 5 bases from J, the gap between germline ends came to 9 bases. Germline V gene lookup returns CDR1 LGHDT and CDR2 YNNKEL (reference sequence). This CDR3 reads CASSQRHVTEAFF. The CDR3 nucleotides read TGTGCCAGCAGCCAACGACACGTAACTGAAGCTTTCTTT.

The chain couples TRBV5-1 to TRBJ2-4; 12 nucleotides align to TRBD2. The ends lost 4 bases at V and 2 bases at J; junction bases unmatched: 1. The length of the CDR3 is 15 residues. Germline V gives CDR1 SGHRS, CDR2 YFSETQ. DNA of the CDR3: TGCGCCAGCAGCCTAGCGGGGGGGACCAAAAACATTCAGTACTTC. The encoded protein is CASSLAGGTKNIQYF.

This sequence joins TRBV5-4 and TRBJ2-7; the D gene is possibly TRBD1 (5 bases). V was trimmed by 5 bases and J by 6 bases, leaving 21 bases between them. The germline V gene has CDR1 SGHNT and CDR2 YYREEE (reference sequence). The CDR3 spans 15 residues. This CDR3 reads CASSRFGIGAGEQYF. DNA of the CDR3: TGTGCCAGCAGTCGCTTTGGGATTGGGGCAGGCGAGCAGTACTTC.

V usage is TRBV7-2 and J usage is TRBJ2-2; D not resolved. V lost 5 bases to trimming and J lost 0 bases, with 13 bases between them. CDR1 and CDR2 (germline): SGHTA, FQGNSA. The length of the CDR3 is 16 residues. CDR3 sequence reads: CASSQRLSSNTGELFF. The CDR3 region has the DNA TGTGCCAGCAGCCAACGACTTTCTTCGAACACCGGGGAGCTGTTTTTT. The whole variable domain, remainder taken from reference TRBV7-2 and TRBJ2-2, is GAGVSQSPSNKVTEKGKDVELRCDPISGHTALYWYRQSLGQGLEFLIYFQGNSAPDKSGLPSDRFSAERTGGSVSTLTIQRTQQEDSAVYLCASSQRLSSNTGELFFGEGSRLTVL.

J is TRBJ1-2 and V is TRBV7-2; tentatively, D is TRBD1 (5 bases). The CDR3 totals 11 residues. Trimming removed 11 bases from V and 4 bases from J, with 11 bases in between. Germline-derived CDR1 and CDR2 are SGHTA and FQGNSA. The CDR3 nucleotides read TGTGCCGGCCTCGGGGGCTATGGCTACACCTTC. It codes for CAGLGGYGYTF. The whole variable domain, remainder taken from reference TRBV7-2 and TRBJ1-2, is GAGVSQSPSNKVTEKGKDVELRCDPISGHTALYWYRQSLGQGLEFLIYFQGNSAPDKSGLPSDRFSAERTGGSVSTLTIQRTQQEDSAVYLCAGLGGYGYTFGSGTRLTVV.

The chain combines TRBV6-5 with TRBJ2-5; D unresolved. Between the trimmed V and J ends, which lost 6 bases and 3 bases, there was a span of 17 bases. The CDR3 totals 15 residues. Germline V gene sequence: CDR1 MNHEY, CDR2 SVGAGI. The CDR3 here is CASRPGPGPKETQYF. Written as DNA, the CDR3 is TGTGCCAGCAGGCCTGGCCCAGGCCCAAAAGAGACCCAGTACTTC.

The genes are TRBV15 and TRBJ1-2; 9 nucleotides line up with TRBD1. CDR3 length: 14 amino acids. Per the germline V gene, CDR1 is LNHNV and CDR2 is YYDKDF (reference sequence). J gave up 4 bases and V 1 base, and 1 base lay outside the gene matches. CDR3 in amino acids: CATSRADRGYGYTF. The CDR3 bases are TGTGCCACCAGCAGAGCGGACAGGGGCTATGGCTACACCTTC.